A few counts support the clone carrying this T cell receptor (beta chain). Its antigen remains unidentified. Trimming took 5 bases from V and 3 from J, leaving 10 bases between them. Germline loops: CDR1 MNHNS, CDR2 SASEGT. The CDR3 totals 13 residues. Prepared TCR beta cDNA libraries contained unique molecular identifiers. The T cell input of about 0.85 to 10 million gave roughly 460,000 cDNA molecules. MiXCR, applied by TCRdb to the PCR reads, yields one record per CDR3 protein. The sample holds roughly 600,000 distinct CDR3 sequences, 44% seen once. The data stem from a study of post-analysis software for immune sequencing data. Whole-study findings and limits: Relative to controls, patients had about five TRBV segments at higher frequency, with TRBV5-6, TRBV5-1 and TRBV20-1 among these. Normalized Chao1 diversity was significantly reduced in patients versus controls.

Specimen: blood. The chain has TRBV6-1 and TRBJ2-5; D gene unclear. This sequence was found in a girl between 10 and 17 years old with multiple sclerosis. CDR3: CASSTRFEETQYF. The CDR3 bases are TGTGCCAGCAGTACAAGGTTTGAAGAGACCCAGTACTTC.